This passage covers 32 T cell receptor beta chains from one sample sequenced in a study of blood T cells in healthy people across ages. The use of a sample-barcoded 5' primer and a J-beta primer mix characterized a second PCR of about 7 to 12 cycles. TCRdb re-called the 5' RACE reads with MiXCR, one entry per CDR3 protein. The sample records about 940,000 distinct CDR3 sequences, 48% being singletons. The sequencing input was blood. The receptor set was obtained from a man aged 25 to 45 in good health.

The chain combines TRBV10-3 with TRBJ2-6; no clear D. Germline lookup yields CDR1 ENHRY and CDR2 SYGVKD. Deletions cut 3 bases from V and 0 bases from J, with 9 bases between. This CDR3 comprises 16 residues. The CDR3 region has the DNA TGTGCCATCAGTGACCCCGGCAACTCTGGGGCCAACGTCCTGACTTTC. Translating gives CAISDPGNSGANVLTF.

Many counts were recorded for this clonotype. V is TRBV5-1 and J is TRBJ2-7; maybe TRBD1 (5 bases). Germline V CDR1 and CDR2: SGHRS, YFSETQ. This CDR3 is built from 14 residues. V lost 0 bases to trimming and J lost 6 bases, with 13 bases between them. The CDR3 sequence is CASSLGQGTGEQYF. For the CDR3, the DNA is TGCGCCAGCAGCTTGGGTCAGGGAACTGGCGAGCAGTACTTC.

Note on this clonotype: The junction does not match germline at one end; this may be a read error. This chain connects TRBV20-1 to TRBJ1-5, with a possible D match to TRBD1 (5 bases). This CDR3 is built from 15 residues. Germline V CDR1 and CDR2: DFQATT, SNEGSKA (reference sequence). DNA for the CDR3: TGCGGTGCTAGAGATCTTAAGGGGACGGGTCAGCCCCAGCATTTT. Amino acid sequence: CGARDLKGTGQPQHF.

This clonotype has ten or more counts. The rearrangement joins TRBV10-3 to TRBJ2-1, with TRBD1 matching over 8 bases. In germline, CDR1 is ENHRY, CDR2 SYGVKD. The CDR3 runs to 14 residues. The V segment lost 6 bases and the J segment 7 bases; nucleotides outside the gene matches: 8. CDR3 bases: TGTGCCATCAGCCCGACAGGGGAAGGGAATGAGCAGTTCTTC. This encodes CAISPTGEGNEQFF.

This rearrangement joins TRBV4-3 to TRBJ2-7; TRBD1 matches 8 bases. Judging by the DNA end, TRBJ2-5 fits better; the J call may be wrong. Germline V gene data show CDR1 as LGHNA and CDR2 as YSLEER. The CDR3 consists of 15 residues. CDR3 sequence (DNA): TGCGCCAGCAGCCACCGACAGGGGTCAGGGGAGACCCAGTACTTC. This translates into CASSHRQGSGETQYF.

The chain carries TRBV20-1 and TRBJ1-5; D possibly corresponds to TRBD1 (6 bases). Trimming took 5 bases from V and 3 from J, leaving 23 bases between them. The CDR3 totals 17 residues. CDR1 is DFQATT and CDR2 is SNEGSKA in the germline V gene (reference sequence). CDR3 nucleotide sequence: TGCAGTGCTGGACGGACAGAGACCTCGTATACCAATCAGCCCCAGCATTTT. Protein sequence: CSAGRTETSYTNQPQHF.

This chain connects TRBV7-9 to TRBJ2-1; 9 bases match TRBD2. From germline, CDR1 is SEHNR and CDR2 FQNEAQ (reference sequence). V lost 6 bases and J lost 8; bases outside the gene matches: 11. The CDR3 contains 15 residues. CDR3 coding DNA: TGTGCCAGCAGACCTCCGGGACTAGCTTCCGATGAGCAGTTCTTC. Translated: CASRPPGLASDEQFF. Full variable domain (rest looked up from reference TRBV7-9 and TRBJ2-1): DTGVSQNPRHKITKRGQNVTFRCDPISEHNRLYWYRQTLGQGPEFLTYFQNEAQLEKSRLLSDRFSAERPKGSFSTLEIQRTEQGDSAMYLCASRPPGLASDEQFFGPGTRLTVL.

J is TRBJ1-6 and V is TRBV20-1, with 7 bases that match TRBD1. The CDR3 consists of 16 residues. The V gene end was trimmed by 6 bases and the J gene end by 0 bases; junction bases not matched to a gene: 8. Germline CDR1 and CDR2: DFQATT and SNEGSKA (reference sequence). CDR3 nucleotides: TGCAGTGCGAGACAGGGACGCCTCTCCTATAATTCACCCCTCCACTTT. Protein product: CSARQGRLSYNSPLHF.

The genes are TRBV2 and TRBJ2-2; D ambiguous. Germline V CDR1 and CDR2: SNHLY, FYNNEI. Deletions cut 3 bases from V and 3 bases from J, with 5 bases between. The CDR3 runs 13 residues. The CDR3 coding sequence is TGTGCCAGCAGTGAGACTCACACCGGGGAGCTGTTTTTT. Translated: CASSETHTGELFF.

The chain carries TRBV28 and TRBJ2-7; the match to TRBD2 covers 9 bases. Germline V gene data show CDR1 as MDHEN and CDR2 as SYDVKM. The CDR3 sequence is 14 residues long. J was trimmed by 3 bases and V by 5 bases; bases with no gene match: 5. CDR3 in DNA: TGTGCCAGCAGTGACATTAGCGGGGGCTACGAGCAGTACTTC. As protein: CASSDISGGYEQYF.

This clonotype was observed a few times. The rearrangement links TRBV6-2 or TRBV6-3 to TRBJ2-7, with D hard to call. V lost 0 bases to trimming and J lost 6 bases, with 9 bases between them. This CDR3 spans 13 amino acids. The germline V gene encodes CDR1 MNHEY and CDR2 SVGEGT. The CDR3 nucleotides read TGTGCCAGCAGTTACTCGGGCAGGCCCGAGCAGTACTTC. Amino acid sequence: CASSYSGRPEQYF.

The sample holds a few counts of this clonotype. The J gene is TRBJ2-1, the V gene TRBV14; either TRBD1 or TRBD2 may fit D (7 bases each). The CDR3 has 16 amino acids. The germline CDR1 and CDR2 sequences are SGHDN and FVKESK. Deletions cut 4 bases from V and 1 base from J, with 14 bases between. CDR3 coding DNA: TGTGCCAGCAGCCGCAACAGGGGAGGGTCCTACAATGAGCAGTTCTTC. Its translation: CASSRNRGGSYNEQFF.

This sequence joins TRBV20-1 and TRBJ2-7; maybe TRBD1 (6 bases). The germline CDR1 and CDR2 sequences are DFQATT and SNEGSKA (reference sequence). The germline V and J ends were trimmed by 0 bases and 2 bases, with 11 bases remaining between them. The CDR3 runs 14 residues. The CDR3 sequence is CSARDLTGAYEQYF. The CDR3 DNA follows: TGCAGTGCTAGAGATTTGACAGGAGCCTACGAGCAGTACTTC.

The chain joins TRBV10-3 to TRBJ2-1; 7 positions match TRBD1. V shed 7 bases and J 9 bases; nucleotides not matched to a gene: 6. The V gene's germline CDR1 is ENHRY and CDR2 SYGVKD. This CDR3 spans 12 amino acids. DNA of the CDR3: TGTGCCATCATAGACAGGGCTGGTGAGCAGTTCTTC. Its translation: CAIIDRAGEQFF.

This rearrangement joins TRBV7-2 to TRBJ2-4, with TRBD2 as a possible D gene (5 bases). Trimming took 1 base from V and 13 from J, leaving 11 bases between them. Germline CDR1 and CDR2: SGHTA and FQGNSA. The CDR3 extends over 12 amino acids. The CDR3 loop reads CASSLDLWEQYF. CDR3 in DNA: TGTGCCAGCAGCTTAGACCTGTGGGAGCAGTACTTC.

This chain uses TRBV29-1 with TRBJ1-1; 7 bases are shared with TRBD1. The V gene end was trimmed by 0 bases and the J gene end by 1 base; junction bases not matched to a gene: 17. The length of the CDR3 is 19 residues. Germline V lookup: CDR1 SQVTM, CDR2 ANQGSEA. The CDR3, as DNA: TGCAGCGTTGAAGACCTCCGAGACAGGGTTAGCAAGGGGAACACTGAAGCTTTCTTT. This gives the protein CSVEDLRDRVSKGNTEAFF. Full variable domain (remainder filled in from reference TRBV29-1 and TRBJ1-1): SAVISQKPSRDICQRGTSLTIQCQVDSQVTMMFWYRQQPGQSLTLIATANQGSEATYESGFVIDKFPISRPNLTFSTLTVSNMSPEDSSIYLCSVEDLRDRVSKGNTEAFFGQGTRLTVV.

This chain links TRBV30 with TRBJ2-1, with a possible D match to TRBD2 (5 bases). This CDR3 is 16 amino acids long. Trimming removed 3 bases at V and 0 bases at J, with 15 bases between. Germline CDR1 GTSNPN, CDR2 SVGIG (reference sequence). In DNA, the CDR3 is TGTGCCTGGAGCTTAAAGGGAGCCTCCTCCTACAATGAGCAGTTCTTC. Translated, it gives CAWSLKGASSYNEQFF.

This clonotype has at least ten counts. The V gene is TRBV12-3 or TRBV12-4, the J gene TRBJ1-5; D ambiguous. Trimming removed 8 bases from V and 6 bases from J, with 11 bases in between. The CDR3 consists of 12 residues. The CDR3 DNA reads TGTGCCAGCTCAGTCGGAGCTCAGCCCCAGCATTTT. Translation: CASSVGAQPQHF.

This clonotype was picked up a small number of times. In DNA, the CDR3 is TGTGCCAGCAGTTCCTTCCCCGGGGGAATCGATACGCAGTATTTT. As protein: CASSSFPGGIDTQYF. The rearrangement joins TRBV28 to TRBJ2-3; a possible D gene is TRBD2 (6 bases). CDR1 is MDHEN, CDR2 SYDVKM, per germline. The length of the CDR3 is 15 residues. The ends were cut back, 4 bases at V and 6 bases at J, with 17 bases in the middle.

The V call is TRBV24-1, the J call TRBJ2-5; 13 positions match TRBD2. From germline, CDR1 is KGHDR and CDR2 SFDVKD. V gave up 4 bases and J gave up 2 bases; unmatched junction bases: 6. The CDR3 totals 17 residues. The CDR3 DNA reads as TGTGCCACCAGTGACGCGGGACTAGCGGGGCCACAAGAGACCCAGTACTTC. It codes for CATSDAGLAGPQETQYF.

Regarding this clonotype: One end of the junction is discordant with germline, which a read error may explain. This sequence joins TRBV7-9 and TRBJ1-6; 8 nucleotides align to TRBD1. This CDR3 spans 16 amino acids. The germline gives CDR1 SEHNR, CDR2 FQNEAQ (reference sequence). Written as DNA, the CDR3 is TGTGCCGGCAGCTTAGCGCTGACAGGGGATAATTCACCCCTCCACTTT. The encoded protein is CAGSLALTGDNSPLHF. Complete variable domain (other parts from reference TRBV7-9 and TRBJ1-6): DTGVSQNPRHKITKRGQNVTFRCDPISEHNRLYWYRQTLGQGPEFLTYFQNEAQLEKSRLLSDRFSAERPKGSFSTLEIQRTEQGDSAMYLCAGSLALTGDNSPLHFGNGTRLTVT.

This chain uses TRBV18 with TRBJ2-7, with 9 bases that match TRBD1. V lost 4 bases to trimming and J lost 4 bases; unmatched junction nucleotides: 5. This CDR3 is 14 amino acids long. Germline CDR1 KGHSH, CDR2 LQKENI. CDR3 loop: CASSQGTGMYEQYF. Written as DNA, the CDR3 is TGTGCCAGCTCACAGGGGACAGGGATGTACGAGCAGTACTTC. Full variable domain (rest looked up from reference TRBV18 and TRBJ2-7): NAGVMQNPRHLVRRRGQEARLRCSPMKGHSHVYWYRQLPEEGLKFMVYLQKENIIDESGMPKERFSAEFPKEGPSILRIQQVVRGDSAAYFCASSQGTGMYEQYFGPGTRLTVT.

CDR3 residues: CASSDWNRGLGEQYF. The CDR3 DNA sequence: TGTGCCAGCAGTGACTGGAACAGGGGGCTGGGTGAGCAGTACTTC. V usage is TRBV6-4 and J usage is TRBJ2-5; 9 bases are a match to TRBD1. The germline CDR1 and CDR2 sequences are MRHNA and SNTAGT. The CDR3 runs to 15 residues. The V and J ends lost 1 base and 11 bases, in that order; junction bases with no gene match: 11.

This chain links TRBV29-1 with TRBJ2-1; TRBD1 matches 9 bases. The junction had 10 bases not matched to a gene; V was cut back by 3 bases and J by 4 bases. The CDR3 spans 16 residues. The germline CDR1 and CDR2 sequences are SQVTM and ANQGSEA. The CDR3 sequence: CSVETVGQGSYNEQFF. CDR3 DNA: TGCAGCGTTGAGACCGTCGGACAGGGGAGTTACAATGAGCAGTTCTTC.

The chain employs TRBV20-1 and TRBJ1-1, with TRBD1 matching 7 bases. V lost 5 bases and J lost 1; bases outside the gene matches: 4. Germline V CDR1 and CDR2: DFQATT, SNEGSKA (reference sequence). The CDR3 has 13 residues. CDR3 amino acids: CSAWDRSNTEAFF. Written as DNA, the CDR3 is TGCAGTGCTTGGGACAGATCGAACACTGAAGCTTTCTTT.

The chain uses TRBV12-3 or TRBV12-4 and TRBJ2-1; 7 bases fit TRBD1. The CDR3 consists of 16 residues. The V gene end was trimmed by 5 bases and the J gene end by 0 bases; junction bases not matched to a gene: 7. Written as DNA, the CDR3 is TGTGCCAGCAGTCCGAGGGACAGAAGCTCCTACAATGAGCAGTTCTTC. Translating gives CASSPRDRSSYNEQFF.

J is TRBJ1-5 and V is TRBV20-1, with D possibly matching TRBD1 (5 bases). The ends were cut back, 6 bases at V and 0 bases at J, with 15 bases in the middle. Per the germline V gene, CDR1 is DFQATT and CDR2 is SNEGSKA (reference sequence). This CDR3 spans 15 amino acids. Here the CDR3 reads CSASGGRGSNQPQHF. The CDR3 DNA reads as TGCAGTGCATCCGGGGGTCGAGGTAGCAATCAGCCCCAGCATTTT.

The CDR3 loop is CASSLTLNTEAFF. The CDR3 region has the DNA TGTGCCAGCAGCCTCACATTGAACACTGAAGCTTTCTTT. The chain joins TRBV12-3 or TRBV12-4 to TRBJ1-1; D is undetermined. Trimming removed 6 bases from V and 0 bases from J, with 8 bases in between. The length of the CDR3 is 13 residues.

The chain links TRBV20-1 to TRBJ2-2; D may be TRBD1 (6 bases). The V gene lost 3 bases and the J gene lost 2 bases, with 10 bases spanning the gap. The CDR3 is made up of 14 amino acids. The germline V gene encodes CDR1 DFQATT and CDR2 SNEGSKA (reference sequence). The CDR3 sequence: CSASKGTNTGELFF. CDR3 in DNA: TGCAGTGCTAGTAAGGGGACAAACACCGGGGAGCTGTTTTTT.

The CDR3 coding sequence is TGTGCCAGTCGGTGGTCGGGGAACACTGAAGCTTTCTTT. Its protein product is CASRWSGNTEAFF. The chain couples TRBV19 to TRBJ1-1; D gene ambiguous. Trimming shortened V by 8 bases and J by 1 base, and 11 bases separated the two germline ends. Per the germline V gene, CDR1 is LNHDA and CDR2 is SQIVND (reference sequence). This CDR3 has 13 amino acids.

The chain links TRBV2 to TRBJ2-3; 8 bases are a match to TRBD2. Germline V gives CDR1 SNHLY, CDR2 FYNNEI. CDR3 length equals 16 residues. Trimming at V came to 3 bases and at J to 0 bases, leaving 5 bases not matched to a gene. This CDR3 reads CASSERGASSTDTQYF. CDR3 bases: TGTGCCAGCAGTGAGCGGGGGGCCTCTAGCACAGATACGCAGTATTTT.

The chain has TRBV12-3 or TRBV12-4 and TRBJ2-3; tentative D call: TRBD2 (5 bases). Trimming took off 3 bases at V and 8 bases at J, with 9 bases between the two ends. The CDR3 consists of 12 residues. The CDR3 region has the DNA TGTGCCAGCAGTTTGGGAGTGGGTACGCAGTATTTT. Its translation is CASSLGVGTQYF.